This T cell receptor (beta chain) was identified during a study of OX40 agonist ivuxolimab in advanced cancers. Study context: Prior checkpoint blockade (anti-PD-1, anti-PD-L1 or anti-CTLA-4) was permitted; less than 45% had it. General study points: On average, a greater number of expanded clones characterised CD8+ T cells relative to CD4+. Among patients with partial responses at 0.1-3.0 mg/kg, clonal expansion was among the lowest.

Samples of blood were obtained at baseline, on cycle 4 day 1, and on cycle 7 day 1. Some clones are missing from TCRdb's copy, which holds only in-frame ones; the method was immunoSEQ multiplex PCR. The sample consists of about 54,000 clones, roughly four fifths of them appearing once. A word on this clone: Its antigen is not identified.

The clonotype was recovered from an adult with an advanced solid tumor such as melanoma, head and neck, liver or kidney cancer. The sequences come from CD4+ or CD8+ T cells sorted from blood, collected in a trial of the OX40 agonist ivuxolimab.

The chain's CDR3 is CASSGWGQGAGAEAFF. In nucleotides, the CDR3 is TGTGCCAGCAGTGGGTGGGGTCAGGGGGCAGGCGCTGAAGCTTTCTTT. V usage is TRBV2 and J usage is TRBJ1-1; 8 bases align to TRBD1. The germline V gene has CDR1 SNHLY and CDR2 FYNNEI. V gave up 4 bases and J gave up 6 bases; unmatched junction bases: 13. The CDR3 runs to 16 residues. Complete variable domain (other parts from reference TRBV2 and TRBJ1-1): EPEVTQTPSHQVTQMGQEVILRCVPISNHLYFYWYRQILGQKVEFLVSFYNNEISEKSEIFDDQFSVERPDGSNFTLKIRSTKLEDSAMYFCASSGWGQGAGAEAFFGQGTRLTVV.